A single sample gave rise to the 27 T cell receptor beta chains below, sequenced in a study of OX40 agonist ivuxolimab in advanced cancers. Assay: immunoSEQ multiplex PCR; the TCRdb copy retains only in-frame clones and omits some. The table has about 99,000 clones, 90% to 95% seen once. The source material was CD4+ or CD8+ T cells sorted from blood, sampled in a trial of the OX40 agonist ivuxolimab. The receptor source for this set is an adult with an advanced solid tumor such as melanoma, head and neck, liver or kidney cancer.

The genes are TRBV28 and TRBJ1-2; 7 bases map to TRBD1. Per germline, CDR1 MDHEN and CDR2 SYDVKM. V lost 5 bases to trimming and J lost 4 bases; unmatched junction nucleotides: 10. The CDR3 length is 15 residues. The DNA of the CDR3 is TGTGCCAGCAGTGGTTTCGACAGGGAGACCTATGGCTACACCTTC. Its protein product is CASSGFDRETYGYTF.

The J gene is TRBJ2-3, the V gene TRBV9; D ambiguous. The CDR3 extends over 15 amino acids. Germline CDR1 reads SGDLS; CDR2 reads YYNGEE. The V end was cut by 4 bases, the J end by 4 bases, with 16 bases between. The CDR3, as DNA: TGTGCCAGCAGCCCCTTGTCGGCCCGGGCAGATACGCAGTATTTT. It is translated as CASSPLSARADTQYF.

The chain employs TRBV27 and TRBJ2-2, with D uncertain. Germline V gene data show CDR1 as MNHEY and CDR2 as SMNVEV (reference sequence). The CDR3 has 12 residues. Trimming left V 8 bases short and J 2 bases short, with 6 bases between. CDR3 residues: CASSYNTGELFF. CDR3 DNA: TGTGCCAGCTCTTACAACACCGGGGAGCTGTTTTTT.

This chain uses TRBV7-9 with TRBJ2-5; D is perhaps TRBD2 (5 bases). Per germline, CDR1 SEHNR and CDR2 FQNEAQ (reference sequence). Trimming pared 0 bases from V and 7 bases from J, leaving 9 bases between. The CDR3 totals 13 residues. The CDR3 sequence: CASSLAGEGTQYF. In nucleotides, the CDR3 is TGTGCCAGCAGCTTAGCGGGAGAGGGGACCCAGTACTTC. The entire variable domain, with the rest obtained from reference TRBV7-9 and TRBJ2-5, is as follows: DTGVSQNPRHKITKRGQNVTFRCDPISEHNRLYWYRQTLGQGPEFLTYFQNEAQLEKSRLLSDRFSAERPKGSFSTLEIQRTEQGDSAMYLCASSLAGEGTQYFGPGTRLLVL.

The chain uses TRBV18 and TRBJ2-3, with 9 bases matching TRBD1. V was clipped by 0 bases and J by 4 bases; unmatched bases: 8. The germline gives CDR1 KGHSH, CDR2 LQKENI. This CDR3 has 17 amino acids. DNA for the CDR3: TGTGCCAGCTCACCACCGAGGGGACAGGGATACGCAGATACGCAGTATTTT. This translates into CASSPPRGQGYADTQYF.

This chain connects TRBV5-1 to TRBJ1-1; the D is unclear. Trimming took off 5 bases at V and 0 bases at J, with 11 bases between the two ends. Germline CDR1 SGHRS, CDR2 YFSETQ. The CDR3 has 14 amino acids. The CDR3 sequence is CASRRSEMNTEAFF. The DNA for the CDR3 is TGCGCCAGCAGAAGGTCTGAGATGAACACTGAAGCTTTCTTT.

This rearrangement joins TRBV28 to TRBJ2-7; 12 nucleotides align to TRBD1. V lost 5 bases, J lost 2 bases, and 10 bases stayed unmatched. Germline CDR1 is MDHEN and CDR2 is SYDVKM. The CDR3 spans 17 residues. CDR3 amino acids: CASSKRGTGGLTYEQYF. CDR3 sequence (DNA): TGTGCCAGCAGTAAGCGCGGGACAGGGGGCCTAACCTACGAGCAGTACTTC.

The sample holds one count of this clone. The chain couples TRBV4-1 to TRBJ2-1, with a possible D match to TRBD1 (5 bases). CDR1 and CDR2 (germline): MGHRA, YSYEKL. The CDR3 contains 16 residues. The V end lost 0 bases, the J end lost 4 bases, and 13 bases lay between the germline ends. This CDR3 is CASSQDGANGYNEQFF. CDR3 nucleotides: TGCGCCAGCAGCCAAGATGGGGCTAACGGGTACAATGAGCAGTTCTTC.

The chain uses TRBV7-2 and TRBJ2-3; TRBD2 agrees at 12 bases. The CDR3 extends over 17 amino acids. After removal of 5 bases from V and 0 bases from J, the junction contained 6 bases not matched to a gene. Germline V gives CDR1 SGHTA, CDR2 FQGNSA. Here the CDR3 reads CASSQGLAGSSTDTQYF. In DNA, the CDR3 is TGTGCCAGCAGCCAAGGACTAGCGGGATCTAGCACAGATACGCAGTATTTT.

The chain couples TRBV28 to TRBJ1-6, with D unclear. Germline loops: CDR1 MDHEN, CDR2 SYDVKM. The CDR3 sequence is 16 residues long. V gave up 5 bases and J gave up 3 bases, with 14 bases separating them. CDR3 DNA: TGTGCCAGCAGTCCGATGGGTAGCAACTATAATTCACCCCTCCACTTT. Protein: CASSPMGSNYNSPLHF.

The rearrangement joins TRBV7-2 to TRBJ1-5; TRBD1 agrees at 8 bases. With V trimmed by 1 base and J by 3 bases, 8 bases remained unmatched. This CDR3 spans 17 amino acids. Germline-derived CDR1 and CDR2 are SGHTA and FQGNSA. CDR3 nucleotides: TGTGCCAGCAGCTTAGTGTCAGGGGGCTCGTCCAATCAGCCCCAGCATTTT. It is translated as CASSLVSGGSSNQPQHF.

This clone was picked up one time. This rearrangement joins TRBV6-4 to TRBJ2-5; D remains ambiguous. The CDR3 sequence is 11 residues long. The germline V gene encodes CDR1 MRHNA and CDR2 SNTAGT. The germline V and J ends were trimmed by 8 bases and 4 bases, with 8 bases remaining between them. This chain's CDR3 is CASSVRETQYF. The CDR3 DNA follows: TGTGCCAGCTCCGTGAGAGAGACCCAGTACTTC.

J is TRBJ2-3 and V is TRBV18; 7 bases are a match to TRBD2. CDR1 and CDR2 from the germline V gene are KGHSH and LQKENI. V gave up 3 bases and J gave up 3 bases; unmatched junction bases: 12. This CDR3 has 17 amino acids. CDR3 region: CASSPTLGGRGTDTQYF. The CDR3, as DNA: TGTGCCAGCTCACCTACTCTGGGCGGGAGAGGGACAGATACGCAGTATTTT.

This clone was seen a few times. The chain couples TRBV28 to TRBJ1-5, with no clear D. The V gene lost 5 bases and the J gene lost 4 bases, with 9 bases spanning the gap. Germline-derived CDR1 and CDR2 are MDHEN and SYDVKM. The length of the CDR3 is 13 residues. The CDR3 nucleotides are TGTGCCAGCAGTGTGGTTTTAAATCAGCCCCAGCATTTT. This translates into CASSVVLNQPQHF.

CDR3 residues: CASSPGDWGGEQYF. The CDR3 nucleotides read TGTGCCAGCTCACCTGGGGACTGGGGCGGGGAGCAGTACTTC. This chain connects TRBV18 to TRBJ2-7, with D perhaps TRBD2 (6 bases). The CDR3 is 14 amino acids. Germline loops: CDR1 KGHSH, CDR2 LQKENI. The ends were cut back, 3 bases at V and 7 bases at J, with 16 bases in the middle.

This clone was counted a few times. This rearrangement joins TRBV27 to TRBJ2-7; TRBD2 might be the D (5 bases). Trimming shortened V by 3 bases and J by 0 bases, and 9 bases separated the two germline ends. There are 14 residues in the CDR3. Per germline, CDR1 MNHEY and CDR2 SMNVEV (reference sequence). The CDR3 DNA follows: TGTGCCAGCAGTTTCATAGGGAGCTCCTACGAGCAGTACTTC. Its protein is CASSFIGSSYEQYF.

The chain has TRBV6-5 and TRBJ2-2; 8 bases map to TRBD2. The J segment lost 4 bases and the V segment lost 5 bases, leaving 6 bases of the junction unmatched. CDR3 length equals 15 residues. Germline-derived CDR1 and CDR2 are MNHEY and SVGAGI. The CDR3 region is CASSRGLVATGELFF. The CDR3 DNA sequence: TGTGCCAGCAGTCGGGGACTAGTGGCCACCGGGGAGCTGTTTTTT.

This clone was detected only once. The rearrangement links TRBV27 to TRBJ1-6; no definite D call. Germline CDR1 and CDR2: MNHEY and SMNVEV (reference sequence). The CDR3 totals 12 residues. The V end lost 3 bases, the J end lost 7 bases, and 4 bases lay between the germline ends. The CDR3 DNA is TGTGCCAGCAGTTTCAAAAATTCACCCCTCCACTTT. It encodes CASSFKNSPLHF.

This clone was seen just once. The genes are TRBV23-1 and TRBJ1-1; a possible D gene is TRBD1 (5 bases). TRBV23-1 is given ORF status, its function remaining uncertain. The CDR3 runs 10 residues. Trimming removed 9 bases from V and 8 bases from J, with 10 bases in between. In DNA form, the CDR3 reads TGCGCCAGGCGCGGGGGGGAAGCTTTCTTT. Encoded protein: CARRGGEAFF.

The chain is built from TRBV7-9 and TRBJ1-4; D is uncertain. Trimming pared 2 bases from V and 6 bases from J, leaving 10 bases between. CDR1 is SEHNR, CDR2 FQNEAQ, per germline (reference sequence). The CDR3 length is 14 residues. The CDR3 spells CASSLREVDEKLFF. In nucleotides, the CDR3 is TGTGCCAGCAGCTTAAGGGAGGTTGATGAAAAACTGTTTTTT.

This chain uses TRBV10-1 with TRBJ1-1, with 8 positions matching TRBD1. V dropped 0 bases and J dropped 10; count of bases not matched to a gene: 13. The length of the CDR3 is 16 residues. CDR1 and CDR2 from the germline V gene are WNHNN and SYGVQD (reference sequence). CDR3 loop: CASSESPKDRERGAFF. The CDR3 DNA sequence: TGCGCCAGCAGTGAGTCTCCCAAGGACAGGGAGCGTGGAGCTTTCTTT.

The chain employs TRBV5-1 and TRBJ2-5; the match to TRBD2 covers 10 bases. Per the germline V gene, CDR1 is SGHRS and CDR2 is YFSETQ. The length of the CDR3 is 17 residues. V lost 4 bases, J lost 5 bases, and 14 bases stayed unmatched. The CDR3 DNA reads TGCGCCAGCAGCAAGGAGCCTAGCGGGAGAGGGTGGGAGACCCAGTACTTC. Its protein is CASSKEPSGRGWETQYF.

The V call is TRBV5-1, the J call TRBJ2-1; the match to TRBD1 covers 10 bases. The CDR3 is 15 residues long. V lost 1 base and J lost 6; bases outside the gene matches: 4. CDR1 is SGHRS and CDR2 is YFSETQ in the germline V gene. The CDR3 coding sequence is TGCGCCAGCAGCTTGAGGACAGGGGGGTTCAATGAGCAGTTCTTC. Its translation: CASSLRTGGFNEQFF.

V and J are TRBV27 and TRBJ2-2, with D perhaps matching TRBD1 or TRBD2 (5 bases each). This CDR3 contains 14 residues. The V gene's germline CDR1 is MNHEY and CDR2 SMNVEV (reference sequence). Trimming took off 6 bases at V and 4 bases at J, with 12 bases between the two ends. CDR3 in DNA: TGTGCCAGCAGGGGGCTAGCAGTCACCGGGGAGCTGTTTTTT. It translates to CASRGLAVTGELFF.

This chain joins TRBV9 and TRBJ2-7; possible D gene TRBD2, 5 bases. Deletions cut 0 bases from V and 6 bases from J, with 10 bases between. Germline V gene lookup returns CDR1 SGDLS and CDR2 YYNGEE. The CDR3 has 13 residues. CDR3 DNA: TGTGCCAGCAGCGTAGTTCCGGGAACCGAGCAGTACTTC. Translated, it gives CASSVVPGTEQYF. Together with reference TRBV9 and TRBJ2-7, the CDR3 gives the full variable domain: DSGVTQTPKHLITATGQRVTLRCSPRSGDLSVYWYQQSLDQGLQFLIQYYNGEERAKGNILERFSAQQFPDLHSELNLSSLELGDSALYFCASSVVPGTEQYFGPGTRLTVT.

This chain joins TRBV28 and TRBJ1-3; D unresolved. Germline V gene data show CDR1 as MDHEN and CDR2 as SYDVKM. V was trimmed by 2 bases and J by 2 bases, leaving 10 bases between them. The CDR3 length is 15 residues. The CDR3 sequence is CASSLAVNTGNTIYF. For the CDR3, the DNA is TGTGCCAGCAGTTTAGCAGTGAATACTGGAAACACCATATATTTT.

This rearrangement joins TRBV7-6 to TRBJ1-3; D not resolved. Germline-derived CDR1 and CDR2 are SGHVS and FNYEAQ. This CDR3 has 17 amino acids. V shed 1 base and J shed 0 bases, with 13 bases lying between them. The CDR3 DNA sequence: TGTGCCAGCAGCTTAGAAGCCGGCGGACCCTCTGGAAACACCATATATTTT. Translation gives CASSLEAGGPSGNTIYF.